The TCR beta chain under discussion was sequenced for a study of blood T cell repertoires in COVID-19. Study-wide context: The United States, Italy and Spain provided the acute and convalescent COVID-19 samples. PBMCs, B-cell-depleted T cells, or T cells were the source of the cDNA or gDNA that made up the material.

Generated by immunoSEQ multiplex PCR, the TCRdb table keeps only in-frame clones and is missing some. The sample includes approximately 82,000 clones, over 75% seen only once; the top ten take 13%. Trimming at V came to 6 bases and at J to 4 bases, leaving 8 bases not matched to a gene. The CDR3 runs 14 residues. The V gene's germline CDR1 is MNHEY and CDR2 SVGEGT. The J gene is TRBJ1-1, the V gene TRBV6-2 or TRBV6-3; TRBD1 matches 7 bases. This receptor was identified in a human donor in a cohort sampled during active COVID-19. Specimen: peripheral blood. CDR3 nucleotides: TGTGCCAGCAGCTTCCGGACAGGCATCACTGAAGCTTTCTTT. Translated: CASSFRTGITEAFF.